This TCR beta chain was identified during a study of OX40 agonist ivuxolimab in advanced cancers. About the study: Prior checkpoint blockade (anti-PD-1, anti-PD-L1 or anti-CTLA-4) was permitted; approximately 40% had it. Notes on the study in general: More expanded clones were seen, on average, in CD8+ T cells than in CD4+.

Looked up from germline, CDR1 is ENHRY and CDR2 is SYGVKD. V shed 8 bases and J shed 2 bases, with 22 bases lying between them. The CDR3 consists of 16 residues. Method: immunoSEQ multiplex PCR; TCRdb's copy keeps in-frame clones and lacks some. The table includes fewer than 30,000 clones, roughly 83% detected once. Peripheral blood came from all dose cohorts at three timepoints. Comments on this clone: Antigen: not known.

The material was CD4+ or CD8+ T cells sorted from blood, obtained in a trial of the OX40 agonist ivuxolimab. The receptor was isolated from an adult with an advanced solid tumor such as melanoma, head and neck, liver or kidney cancer. This chain connects TRBV10-3 to TRBJ2-7; D is perhaps TRBD2 (7 bases). CDR3: CAIGGAGDITTYEQYF. CDR3 nucleotides: TGTGCCATCGGAGGTGCGGGGGACATAACTACCTACGAGCAGTACTTC.